This T cell receptor beta chain stems from a study of response to subunit inactivated influenza vaccine (dated by TCRdb to the late 2010s). General notes on the study: Deep quantitative profiling of the T cell receptor repertoire was used in the study to follow responses to a trivalent subunit inactivated influenza vaccine.

The paper's findings and limits, for the study overall: The authors suggested that each seasonal influenza vaccination may recruit only a limited number of new T cells.

Via the germline V gene, CDR1 is LGHNA and CDR2 YSLEER. The CDR3, from cysteine to phenylalanine, totals 14 residues. The CDR3 DNA has 42 bases and is translated from base 1. V is shortened by 2 bases, J by 6 bases, and the region joining them spans 11 bases. The library came from RT-PCR. TCRdb records Illumina HiSeq 2500 as the sequencer. The raw public data were reprocessed by TCRdb itself: fastp quality trimming at Q25, MiXCR clonotype calling, in-frame beta chains only. Each CDR3 protein gets just one entry, which takes the most common genes and DNA from the rows behind it. The sample includes 600,000 to 700,000 distinct CDR3 sequences, with around 13% observed a single time. The ten most abundant clones make up roughly 7.6% of the sample. Only a few counts were recorded for this clonotype. Its antigen is still unknown. No much larger clone exists at a distance of one base, and base qualities are not known.

The receptor's source is a man aged 45-60 years who received an inactivated influenza vaccine. Donor details come from another sample of the same person, matched by shared clones. This chain is built from TRBV4-3 and TRBJ2-1; no D gene can be assigned with confidence. Sequenced material: PBMCs from blood, taken 14 days before vaccination. The CDR3 protein is CASSQLDVSNEQFF. The DNA sequence is given as TGCGCCAGCAGCCAATTGGACGTCTCCAATGAGCAGTTCTTC.